This T cell receptor (beta chain) was captured in a study of CD8+ T cells in alopecia areata. RNA extraction was followed by reverse transcription into cDNA, which acted as the sequencing template. The protocol was immunoSEQ multiplex PCR, while the TCRdb copy is restricted to in-frame clones and leaves out a portion. The sample holds fewer than 150,000 clones, 58% seen once. The CDR3 has 12 amino acids. With 5 bases removed from V and 4 bases from J, the gap between germline ends came to 7 bases. CDR1 is MNHEY and CDR2 is SMNVEV in the germline V gene (reference sequence). Stated treatment: oral pan-JAK inhibitor, 5-10 mg twice daily.

This receptor was obtained from a human donor with alopecia areata. The sequencing used CD8+ T cells sorted from blood, collected at week 4, from a patient treated with tofacitinib. The chain recombines TRBV27 with TRBJ2-3; D gene uncertain. This chain's CDR3 is CASSATADTQYF. The DNA for the CDR3 is TGTGCCAGCAGTGCCACGGCAGATACGCAGTATTTT.